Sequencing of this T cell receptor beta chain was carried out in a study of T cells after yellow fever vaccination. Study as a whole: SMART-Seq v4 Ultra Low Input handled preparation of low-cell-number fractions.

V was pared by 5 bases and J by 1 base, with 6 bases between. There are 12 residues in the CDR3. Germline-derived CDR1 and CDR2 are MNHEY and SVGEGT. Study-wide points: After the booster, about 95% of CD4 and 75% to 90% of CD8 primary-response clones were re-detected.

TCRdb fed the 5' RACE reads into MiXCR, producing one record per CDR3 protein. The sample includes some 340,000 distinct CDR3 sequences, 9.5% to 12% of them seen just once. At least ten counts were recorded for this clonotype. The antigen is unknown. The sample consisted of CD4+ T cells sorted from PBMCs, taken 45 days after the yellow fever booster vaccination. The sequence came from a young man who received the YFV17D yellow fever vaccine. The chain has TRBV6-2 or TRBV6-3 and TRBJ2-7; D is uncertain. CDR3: CASSDGSYEQYF. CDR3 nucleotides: TGTGCCAGCAGTGACGGATCCTACGAGCAGTACTTC.